One and the same sample provided the 6 T cell receptor beta chains below, sequenced in a study of stem cell transplantation in POMP-related autoinflammatory disease. Sequencing was performed with immunoSEQ multiplex PCR; in TCRdb, only in-frame clones are kept and a portion is missing. The data hold 1,300 or so clones, with 60% to 85% observed a single time. Sequenced material: Tregs from PBMCs, taken before stem cell transplantation. Every receptor here comes from a human donor with POMP-related autoinflammation and immune dysregulation (PRAID).

This chain uses TRBV10-1 with TRBJ1-2; no firm D call. Trimming pared 8 bases from V and 3 bases from J, leaving 10 bases between. Per germline, CDR1 WNHNN and CDR2 SYGVQD (reference sequence). CDR3 length equals 12 residues. The CDR3 sequence: CASVGRDYGYTF. For the CDR3, the DNA is TGCGCCAGCGTCGGACGGGACTATGGCTACACCTTC.

This chain joins TRBV19 and TRBJ2-3, with 11 bases that match TRBD2. After removal of 3 bases from V and 5 bases from J, the junction contained 1 base not matched to a gene. Looked up from germline, CDR1 is LNHDA and CDR2 is SQIVND (reference sequence). This CDR3 contains 14 residues. CDR3 amino acids: CASSIGLAGDTQYF. The CDR3 bases are TGTGCCAGTAGTATCGGACTAGCGGGAGATACGCAGTATTTT.

With respect to this clone: Other DNA sequences in the same sample also yield this CDR3. The J gene is TRBJ2-2, the V gene TRBV9, with D possibly being TRBD2 (5 bases). Trimming shortened V by 4 bases and J by 1 base, and 14 bases separated the two germline ends. Germline CDR1 is SGDLS and CDR2 is YYNGEE. The CDR3 totals 16 residues. CDR3 loop: CASSPPNGENTGELFF. CDR3 DNA: TGTGCCAGCAGCCCCCCGAACGGGGAGAACACCGGGGAGCTGTTTTTT.

As to this clone: An end of the junction differs from the germline gene, which may be a read error. The J gene is TRBJ1-1, the V gene TRBV13; D not certain. The CDR3 has 14 amino acids. In germline, CDR1 is PRHDT, CDR2 FYEKMQ (reference sequence). The CDR3 nucleotides are TGTGCCAGCAGCTTACATTTTGGGAACCCTGAAGCTTTCTTT. Translating gives CASSLHFGNPEAFF.

The genes are TRBV25-1 and TRBJ1-4; 7 bases are a match to TRBD1. CDR1 MGHDK and CDR2 SYGVNS come from the germline V gene. The CDR3 has 15 residues. V was clipped by 3 bases and J by 8 bases; unmatched bases: 9. The CDR3 sequence: CASSDMTGSGEKLFF. In nucleotides, the CDR3 is TGTGCCAGCAGTGACATGACAGGGTCGGGAGAAAAACTGTTTTTT. Based on the CDR3 plus reference TRBV25-1 and TRBJ1-4, the full variable domain is EADIYQTPRYLVIGTGKKITLECSQTMGHDKMYWYQQDPGMELHLIHYSYGVNSTEKGDLSSESTVSRIRTEHFPLTLESARPSHTSQYLCASSDMTGSGEKLFFGSGTQLSVL.

The chain carries TRBV6-5 and TRBJ1-2; the D gene is possibly TRBD1 (6 bases). The germline CDR1 and CDR2 sequences are MNHEY and SVGAGI. Trimming removed 2 bases from V and 2 bases from J, with 6 bases in between. The CDR3 has 13 residues. The chain's CDR3 is CASSYDRNYGYTF. The CDR3 DNA reads TGTGCCAGCAGTTACGACAGGAACTATGGCTACACCTTC.